This TCR beta chain was identified in a study of T cells in women clearing cervical HPV infection (dated by TCRdb to 2016 to 2018). For context, the study as a whole: Cases were 20 to 25 women with histologically confirmed HPV16-related CIN3 or worse, including a couple of invasive cancers. Controls were under 30 women whose single incident HPV16 infection cleared within 12 months without precancer or cancer developing. Case blood was taken at the visit when the lesion was first identified, whereas control blood was taken when infection was no longer detected. Among cases, blood sampling occurred a median of 149 days after lesion detection, with an interquartile range of about 85 to 210 days. Since only a few of the women had HLA typing available, the possibility that HLA type was acting as a confounder could not be ruled out. The exploratory proof-of-principle case-control study was nested within the Guanacaste HPV Natural History Study in Costa Rica and compared TCR repertoires across cervical HPV16 outcomes. Cases and controls were matched on year of sample collection and on age within five years. Cases had a median age of about 34 years compared with approximately 40 for controls, and baseline characteristics showed no significant differences between the groups. The parent cohort enrolled 10,000 to 11,000 women aged 18 or older in Guanacaste, Costa Rica, in about 1993 to 1994 and followed the women for more than six years. Five blinded duplicates per group were added as quality controls, giving about 60 samples: 50 or so participants and approximately ten replicates.

Every participant had a single incident cervical HPV16 infection, and women with prevalent HPV16 infections were excluded. Cervical HPV DNA was detected by MY09/MY11 PCR and genotyped by dot-blot hybridization. Approximately 16 mL of heparinized blood were centrifuged, and the buffy coat was aliquoted, frozen at -30°C, then stored at -80°C. QIAGEN kits were used to extract genomic DNA from the buffy coat specimens. Comments on this clone: Its antigen specificity is not known.

The investigation overall reported the following: Across sequencing depths, CIN3+ cases showed significantly higher TCR repertoire richness than controls, but evenness did not differ between the groups. Because T-cell numbers per sample were unknown, differences in richness could reflect varying T-cell content rather than repertoire biology. The cross-sectional design could not show whether associations preceded infection or resulted from it; effector/memory subsets and HPV-specific T cells were not isolated. By combining richness with V gene abundances, random forest classifiers separated cases from controls with an estimated AUC of about 0.86.

The immunoSEQ assay used multiplex PCR to amplify TCR beta CDR3 regions from an average of around 1,200 ng of genomic DNA per sample. The assay corrected primer bias using a complete synthetic TCR repertoire to establish an amplification baseline. The amplicons were sequenced using the Illumina platform. In the source study's methods: Error correction of the sequences involved clustering with frequency ratios plus a modified nearest-neighbor algorithm, after which the sequences were analyzed in the immunoSEQ Analyzer using IMGT gene definitions. TCR richness and evenness were averaged over 20 rarefaction repeats at each rarefaction depth, excluding samples with fewer sequences than the depth. Relative abundances of V, D and J genes were compared between groups using Wilcoxon rank sum tests, with FDR correction applied. In the blinded duplicates, the intraclass correlation was about 95% for TCR richness and averaged 76.4% across 66 gene segments. TCRdb stores this immuneACCESS table with in-frame sequences only. Part of the clones is absent; in the studies checked, under half of the shortfall reflects unresolved V genes, and no reason is known for the rest. V, J and clone size are those of that table, while D and trimming were read from the DNA. The sample table gives some 10,000 clones. The top ten hold around 8.4% of the sample.

The sequence was collected from a woman between 18 and 70 years old with a cervical HPV16 infection that either progressed to CIN3+ or cleared (not recorded which). Sequenced: blood buffy coat.

CDR3 DNA (partial): TGTGCCATGAAGCTCCTCCGGGACAGGCGCTCCATTCGGACTCAGCCC. This gives the protein CAMKLLRDRRSIRTQP. The complete CDR3 sequence is CAMKLLRDRRSIRTQPQHF. The chain is made from TRBV10-3 and TRBJ1-5; TRBD1 aligns with 8 central bases. Coverage ceases 3 residues before the CDR3 finishes, and the germline J gene fills in the end. Via the germline V gene, CDR1 is ENHRY and CDR2 SYGVKD. The V end gives up 9 bases and the J end 6 bases, leaving 25 bases in the junction not matched to a gene. The CDR3 sequence holds 19 residues, the cysteine and phenylalanine included. Of the CDR3's DNA, 48 bases were read; they are in frame from base 1.